This note documents a single T cell receptor (beta chain) sequence. Its specificity is unknown. The data stem from a study of cytomegalovirus exposure and HLA in healthy donors. PCR employed 60 Vbeta and 13 Jbeta primers. In the original processing: Counted up in a later analysis, unique TCR beta chains came to around 80 million, with some 11 million shared. Measured with immunoSEQ multiplex PCR; TCRdb has only the in-frame clones, and not every one. That table is the source of V, J and clone size, and D and trimming were worked out from the DNA. This sample has 55,000 to 65,000 clones, with 75% to 85% found just once. Study results and limitations: CMV antigen specificity of three CMV-associated chains was confirmed in vitro. Most subjects' HLA-A and HLA-B alleles were reportedly predicted from TCR beta sequences.

CDR1 is ENHRY and CDR2 is SYGVKD in the germline V gene. Trimming at V came to 0 bases and at J to 9 bases, leaving 4 bases not matched to a gene. The CDR3 is made up of 14 amino acids. Sequenced input: PBMCs. This sequence was found in a male donor in good health and CMV-seronegative. J is TRBJ2-2 and V is TRBV10-3; TRBD1 matches 7 bases. Here the CDR3 reads CAISESQGERELFF. The CDR3 bases are TGTGCCATCAGTGAGTCCCAGGGGGAACGGGAGCTGTTTTTT.